A selection of T cell receptor beta chains follows, all from one sample in a study of cytomegalovirus exposure and HLA in healthy donors. Profiling relied on immunoSEQ multiplex PCR, and the TCRdb table lists in-frame clones only, not all of them. The sample records 300,000 to 400,000 clones, about nine tenths being singletons. The sample consisted of PBMCs. The receptors come from a woman aged 18-30 years in good health and CMV-seronegative. CDR3s include the opening cysteine and the closing phenylalanine or tryptophan. Not every row has a clone size; where given, it reads once, few, many or a size class.

TRBV7-9	few	TRBJ2-1	CASSLYAVAGLPSEQFF
TRBV2	NA	TRBJ1-2	CASSDPNLGQDRSNYGYTF
TRBV15	NA	TRBJ2-1	CATSLRQGAFNEQFF
TRBV5-6	NA	TRBJ2-7	CASSIRQRTYEQYF
TRBV7-9	NA	TRBJ2-1	CASTYVLGLAVNEQFF
TRBV2	few	TRBJ2-1	CASSLEQGASYNEQFF
TRBV12-5	NA	TRBJ2-3	CASGGGVTDTQYF
TRBV6-4	NA	TRBJ2-1	CASSNEGFYNEQFF
TRBV9	NA	TRBJ1-1	CASSRGQENTEAFF
TRBV5-4	NA	TRBJ2-7	CASSRPGQGSYEQYF
TRBV18	NA	TRBJ1-4	CASSTLTGDNEKLFF
TRBV10-3	NA	TRBJ1-1	CAVQGSQMNTEAFF
TRBV6-5	few	TRBJ1-2	CASSYVLFPYGYTF